The present entry profiles one TCR beta chain with its context. The sample originates from a study of blood T cell repertoires in COVID-19. Study context: Sample material is recorded as cDNA or gDNA derived from T cells, B-cell-depleted T cells, or PBMCs.

V was pared by 2 bases and J by 7 bases, with 11 bases of the junction left unmatched. The CDR3 is 16 amino acids. Per germline, CDR1 GTSNPN and CDR2 SVGIG (reference sequence). Original analysis: For nucleated cells, counts were estimated from reference gene primer amplification. TCRdb's table, derived via immunoSEQ multiplex PCR, lists solely in-frame clones and lacks some. That table is the source of V, J and clone size, and D and trimming were worked out from the DNA. The sample carries roughly 520,000 clones, roughly 90% recorded once. Assignments of participants to cohorts depended upon their own reported clinical history.

This TCR was recovered from a woman aged 40 to 49 who had recovered from COVID-19. Sequencing input: PBMCs or T cells enriched from blood (not recorded which). J is TRBJ2-1 and V is TRBV30; the match to TRBD2 covers 10 bases. DNA for the CDR3: TGTGCCTGGAGTACCCCTCTAGCGGGAGTAAGGAATGAGCAGTTCTTC. Translation: CAWSTPLAGVRNEQFF. Supplemented by reference TRBV30 and TRBJ2-1, the full variable domain reads SQTIHQWPATLVQPVGSPLSLECTVEGTSNPNLYWYRQAAGRGLQLLFYSVGIGQISSEVPQNLSASRPQDRQFILSSKKLLLSDSGFYLCAWSTPLAGVRNEQFFGPGTRLTVL.